The 26 T cell receptor beta chains presented below share a single source sample, sequenced in a study of CD8 T cells in Susac syndrome. The RNA, about 0.45 to 1 ug, was put through reverse transcription using random hexamers. Using its own MiXCR run on the immunoSEQ multiplex PCR reads, TCRdb lists one record per CDR3 protein. The sample has under 200,000 distinct CDR3 sequences, about 93% seen once. The sequenced material came from CD4+ T cells from PBMCs. All receptors come from a human donor in good health.

J is TRBJ1-3 and V is TRBV28; D uncertain. The CDR3 is made up of 12 amino acids. The germline CDR1 and CDR2 sequences are MDHEN and SYDVKM. V was shortened by 11 bases and J by 0 bases, with 8 bases between the two germline ends. The CDR3 spells CAGGSSGNTIYF. CDR3 sequence (DNA): TGTGCCGGTGGTAGCTCTGGAAACACCATATATTTT.

The CDR3 region is CASSLSSAGRETQYF. CDR3 nucleotides: TGTGCCAGCAGCTTGAGTTCGGCGGGGCGAGAGACCCAGTACTTC. V is TRBV7-2 and J is TRBJ2-5, with D possibly being TRBD2 (6 bases). CDR3 size: 15 residues. V lost 3 bases to trimming and J lost 4 bases, with 15 bases between them. Looked up from germline, CDR1 is SGHTA and CDR2 is FQGNSA. The entire variable domain, with the rest obtained from reference TRBV7-2 and TRBJ2-5, is as follows: GAGVSQSPSNKVTEKGKDVELRCDPISGHTALYWYRQSLGQGLEFLIYFQGNSAPDKSGLPSDRFSAERTGGSVSTLTIQRTQQEDSAVYLCASSLSSAGRETQYFGPGTRLLVL.

A single count supports this clonotype. CDR3 bases: TGCAGTGCTAGAGCTAGGCGGGGGGGCGCCTACGAGCAGTACTTC. Its protein product is CSARARRGGAYEQYF. The chain employs TRBV20-1 and TRBJ2-7; 9 positions agree with TRBD2. With 1 base clipped from V and 2 bases from J, the junction kept 6 bases outside the gene matches. In germline, CDR1 is DFQATT, CDR2 SNEGSKA (reference sequence). This CDR3 region has 15 residues.

The chain carries TRBV12-3 or TRBV12-4 and TRBJ1-2; D is undetermined. This CDR3 comprises 16 residues. The germline V and J ends were trimmed by 3 bases and 6 bases, with 20 bases remaining between them. The CDR3 DNA reads TGTGCCAGCAGTTTTGGTCGGCGGTCCCCCTATAATGGCTACACCTTC. Translation gives CASSFGRRSPYNGYTF.

The rearrangement links TRBV9 to TRBJ2-4; 7 bases agree with TRBD1. Unmatched junction bases numbered 7, after V lost 3 bases and J lost 7 bases. The CDR3 is 14 amino acids. Germline V gives CDR1 SGDLS, CDR2 YYNGEE. CDR3 amino acids: CASSAVPGQNIQYF. Written as DNA, the CDR3 is TGTGCCAGCAGCGCCGTACCGGGACAGAACATTCAGTACTTC.

The genes are TRBV29-1 and TRBJ1-1; D is possibly TRBD1 (6 bases). The CDR3 length is 15 residues. The V end lost 6 bases, the J end lost 1 base, and 18 bases lay between the germline ends. Germline V lookup: CDR1 SQVTM, CDR2 ANQGSEA. CDR3 coding DNA: TGCAGCGTCAAAAGACTACAGGGAGGGAACACTGAAGCTTTCTTT. Its protein is CSVKRLQGGNTEAFF.

The chain is built from TRBV6-5 and TRBJ1-1; TRBD1 matches at 7 bases. This CDR3 comprises 14 residues. Germline trimming cut 6 bases from V and 3 bases from J; bases unmatched to any gene: 7. From germline, CDR1 is MNHEY and CDR2 SVGAGI. CDR3 sequence reads: CASSLQGQYTEAFF. In DNA, the CDR3 is TGTGCCAGCAGCCTACAGGGGCAATACACTGAAGCTTTCTTT.

The CDR3 DNA is TGTGCCAGCAGGGGGACAGGGGGTACCTACGAGCAGTACTTC. Translating gives CASRGTGGTYEQYF. The chain couples TRBV2 to TRBJ2-7, with 11 bases aligning to TRBD1. The CDR3 has 14 amino acids. The V segment lost 6 bases and the J segment 2 bases; nucleotides outside the gene matches: 3. Germline V gene sequence: CDR1 SNHLY, CDR2 FYNNEI.

This chain joins TRBV6-6 and TRBJ1-1; D is possibly TRBD1 (5 bases). Germline V gives CDR1 MNHNY, CDR2 SVGAGI (reference sequence). The CDR3 extends over 15 amino acids. V was trimmed by 8 bases and J by 0 bases, leaving 16 bases between them. CDR3 region: CASGLTGTMNTEAFF. DNA for the CDR3: TGTGCCAGCGGGCTGACGGGGACCATGAACACTGAAGCTTTCTTT.

V gene TRBV19 combines with J gene TRBJ1-6; TRBD1 matches 7 bases. J gave up 8 bases and V 6 bases, and 10 bases lay outside the gene matches. Germline V gives CDR1 LNHDA, CDR2 SQIVND (reference sequence). The CDR3 is 15 residues long. CDR3 residues: CASRTPGQRDSPLHF. The CDR3 bases are TGTGCCAGTAGGACGCCGGGACAGAGAGATTCACCCCTCCACTTT.

The J gene is TRBJ1-2, the V gene TRBV2; D uncertain. CDR1 is SNHLY, CDR2 FYNNEI, per germline. V lost 0 bases, J lost 8 bases, and 4 bases lay in between. The CDR3 is 11 amino acids. CDR3 residues: CASSEATGYTF. CDR3 coding DNA: TGTGCCAGCAGTGAAGCGACAGGCTACACCTTC.

This chain connects TRBV30 to TRBJ1-5; D is unclear. V was trimmed by 0 bases and J by 0 bases, leaving 6 bases between them. There are 14 residues in the CDR3. Germline V lookup: CDR1 GTSNPN, CDR2 SVGIG (reference sequence). CDR3 nucleotides: TGTGCCTGGAGTGTTACGGATAGCAATCAGCCCCAGCATTTT. The encoded protein is CAWSVTDSNQPQHF.

V usage is TRBV5-6 and J usage is TRBJ2-3; 12 nucleotides line up with TRBD2. The CDR3 consists of 17 residues. Germline CDR1 SGHDT, CDR2 YYEEEE. After removal of 4 bases from V and 2 bases from J, the junction contained 8 bases not matched to a gene. The CDR3 DNA reads TGTGCCAGCAGCCTGACTAGCGGGGGCTCTATCACAGATACGCAGTATTTT. It specifies CASSLTSGGSITDTQYF.

The rearrangement joins TRBV5-1 to TRBJ2-1, with 8 bases identical to TRBD2. Germline lookup yields CDR1 SGHRS and CDR2 YFSETQ. Trimming cost V 1 base and J 13 bases; bases outside gene matches: 4. The CDR3 contains 12 residues. The CDR3 loop is CASSLTSGTQFF. The DNA of the CDR3 is TGCGCCAGCAGCTTGACTAGCGGTACTCAGTTCTTC.

The genes are TRBV20-1 and TRBJ2-4; 8 bases align to TRBD2. V lost 5 bases to trimming and J lost 8 bases; unmatched junction nucleotides: 8. This CDR3 is built from 13 residues. The germline gives CDR1 DFQATT, CDR2 SNEGSKA (reference sequence). CDR3 protein: CSAARTSRDIQYF. In DNA form, the CDR3 reads TGCAGTGCTGCACGGACTAGCCGTGACATTCAGTACTTC.

The chain links TRBV15 to TRBJ1-2; 12 bases fit TRBD1. Germline lookup yields CDR1 LNHNV and CDR2 YYDKDF (reference sequence). With V trimmed by 0 bases and J by 4 bases, 6 bases remained unmatched. The CDR3 loop spans 17 amino acids. The CDR3 coding sequence is TGTGCCACCAGCAGAGAGGGACAGGGGGCTACTAGCTATGGCTACACCTTC. It encodes CATSREGQGATSYGYTF.

The chain recombines TRBV30 with TRBJ2-5; the D gene is possibly TRBD1 (6 bases). Germline V gene sequence: CDR1 GTSNPN, CDR2 SVGIG (reference sequence). The CDR3 consists of 13 residues. Trimming removed 2 bases from V and 5 bases from J, with 12 bases in between. CDR3 in DNA: TGTGCCTGGAGTAACAGGGTGCGGGAGACCCAGTACTTC. Protein sequence: CAWSNRVRETQYF.

The V gene is TRBV9, the J gene TRBJ2-1; weak D call: TRBD1 (6 bases). Trimming stripped 0 bases from V and 10 bases from J, with 17 bases between. Germline loops: CDR1 SGDLS, CDR2 YYNGEE. There are 15 residues in the CDR3. The CDR3 sequence: CASSVEGDPGTEQFF. The DNA of the CDR3 is TGTGCCAGCAGCGTAGAGGGGGATCCGGGGACGGAGCAGTTCTTC.

The chain combines TRBV4-2 with TRBJ2-5; 9 bases agree with TRBD2. Per germline, CDR1 LGHNA and CDR2 YNFKEQ. This CDR3 comprises 15 residues. V lost 3 bases and J lost 5; bases outside the gene matches: 7. CDR3 amino acids: CASSQEGLAGETQYF. The DNA of the CDR3 is TGTGCCAGCAGCCAGGAGGGACTAGCTGGCGAGACCCAGTACTTC.

The CDR3 coding sequence is TGTGCCAGCAGCCCAGGGGGCTTCGGCTCAGAGACCCAGTACTTC. Its protein product is CASSPGGFGSETQYF. The rearrangement links TRBV3-1 to TRBJ2-5, with TRBD1 matching over 8 bases. J lost 4 bases, V lost 4 bases, and 8 bases had no gene match. Germline V CDR1 and CDR2: LGHDT, YNNKEL (reference sequence). The CDR3 has 15 amino acids.

The chain combines TRBV15 with TRBJ1-1; D uncertain. V was shortened by 0 bases and J by 0 bases, with 8 bases between the two germline ends. This CDR3 has 15 residues. Germline V gene lookup returns CDR1 LNHNV and CDR2 YYDKDF (reference sequence). This CDR3 reads CATSRDSAMNTEAFF. In DNA form, the CDR3 reads TGTGCCACCAGCAGAGATTCAGCAATGAACACTGAAGCTTTCTTT.

In DNA, the CDR3 is TGCAGCGTTCGGCCCGGGACAGGGAATTCACCCCTCCACTTT. It yields the protein CSVRPGTGNSPLHF. This rearrangement joins TRBV29-1 to TRBJ1-6; 9 bases align to TRBD1. CDR1 and CDR2 (germline): SQVTM, ANQGSEA. The ends lost 5 bases at V and 7 bases at J; junction bases unmatched: 6. This CDR3 region has 14 residues.

Notes on this clonotype: One end of the junction is discordant with germline, which a read error may explain. The chain employs TRBV2 and TRBJ1-4; D perhaps matches TRBD1 (5 bases). Germline lookup yields CDR1 SNHLY and CDR2 FYNNEI. CDR3 length equals 14 residues. The CDR3 protein is CASSVLDLRDVKIF. As DNA, the CDR3 is TGTGCCAGCAGTGTTCTAGATCTTCGGGACGTCAAGATTTTT.

V is TRBV12-3 or TRBV12-4 and J is TRBJ2-7; the D gene is possibly TRBD1 (7 bases). Trimming shortened V by 5 bases and J by 4 bases, and 15 bases separated the two germline ends. This CDR3 spans 14 amino acids. The CDR3 sequence: CASSGGTASYEQYF. CDR3 in DNA: TGTGCCAGCAGTGGAGGGACAGCTTCGTACGAGCAGTACTTC.

The chain carries TRBV7-2 and TRBJ2-1; D might be TRBD2 (7 bases). The CDR3 is 13 residues long. V shed 1 base and J shed 14 bases, with 15 bases lying between them. Germline loops: CDR1 SGHTA, CDR2 FQGNSA. The CDR3 protein is CASSLDVSGGKFF. CDR3 coding DNA: TGTGCCAGCAGCTTAGATGTCTCGGGGGGCAAGTTCTTC.

This clonotype came up once. The rearrangement joins TRBV5-1 to TRBJ2-3; D might be TRBD2 (5 bases). V was shortened by 1 base and J by 3 bases, with 9 bases between the two germline ends. CDR3 length: 14 residues. Germline values: CDR1 SGHRS, CDR2 YFSETQ. For the CDR3, the DNA is TGCGCCAGCAGCTTGTCTAGCAGGACAGATACGCAGTATTTT. Amino acids: CASSLSSRTDTQYF.